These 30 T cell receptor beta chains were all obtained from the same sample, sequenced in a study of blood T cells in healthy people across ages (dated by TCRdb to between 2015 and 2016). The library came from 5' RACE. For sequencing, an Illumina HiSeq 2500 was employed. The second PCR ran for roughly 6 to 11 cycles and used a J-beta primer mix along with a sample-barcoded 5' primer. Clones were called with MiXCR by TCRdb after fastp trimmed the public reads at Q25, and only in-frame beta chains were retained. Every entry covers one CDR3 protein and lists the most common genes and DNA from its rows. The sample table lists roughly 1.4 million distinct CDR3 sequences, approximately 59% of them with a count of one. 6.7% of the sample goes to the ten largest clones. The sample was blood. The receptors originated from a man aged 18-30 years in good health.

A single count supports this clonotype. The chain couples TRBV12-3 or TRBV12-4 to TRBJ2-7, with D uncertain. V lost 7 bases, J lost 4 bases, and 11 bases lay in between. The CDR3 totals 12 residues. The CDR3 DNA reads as TGTGCCAGCACCTCGAATCGTTACGAGCAGTACTTC. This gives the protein CASTSNRYEQYF.

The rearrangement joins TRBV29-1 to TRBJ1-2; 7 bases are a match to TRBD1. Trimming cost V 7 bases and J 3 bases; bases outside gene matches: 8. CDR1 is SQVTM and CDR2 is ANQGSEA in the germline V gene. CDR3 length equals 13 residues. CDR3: CSAQAGGDYGYTF. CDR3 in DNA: TGCAGCGCTCAGGCAGGGGGTGACTATGGCTACACCTTC.

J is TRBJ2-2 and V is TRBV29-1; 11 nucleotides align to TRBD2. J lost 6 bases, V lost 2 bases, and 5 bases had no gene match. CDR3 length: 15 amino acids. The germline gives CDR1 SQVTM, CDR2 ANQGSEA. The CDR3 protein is CSVEYSGGVAGELFF. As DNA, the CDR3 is TGCAGCGTTGAATATAGCGGGGGGGTCGCCGGGGAGCTGTTTTTT.

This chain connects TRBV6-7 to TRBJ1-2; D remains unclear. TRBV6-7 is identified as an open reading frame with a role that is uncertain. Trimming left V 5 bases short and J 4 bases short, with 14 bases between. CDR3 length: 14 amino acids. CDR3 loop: CASSPKVLGYGYTF. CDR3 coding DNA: TGTGCCAGCAGTCCAAAAGTACTCGGCTATGGCTACACCTTC.

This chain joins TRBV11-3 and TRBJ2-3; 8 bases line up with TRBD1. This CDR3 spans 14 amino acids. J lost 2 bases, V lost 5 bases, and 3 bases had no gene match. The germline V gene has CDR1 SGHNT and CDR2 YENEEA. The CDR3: CASSQGATTDTQYF. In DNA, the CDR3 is TGTGCCAGCAGCCAGGGGGCCACCACAGATACGCAGTATTTT.

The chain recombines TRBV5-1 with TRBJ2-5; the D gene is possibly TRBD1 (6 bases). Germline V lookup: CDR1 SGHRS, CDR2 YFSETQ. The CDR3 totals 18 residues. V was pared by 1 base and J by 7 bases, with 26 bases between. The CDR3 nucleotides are TGCGCCAGCAGCTTGCCAGGAAACGCCGGGACAAAAGTGGCGACCCAGTACTTC. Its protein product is CASSLPGNAGTKVATQYF. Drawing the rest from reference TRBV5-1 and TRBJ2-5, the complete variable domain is KAGVTQTPRYLIKTRGQQVTLSCSPISGHRSVSWYQQTPGQGLQFLFEYFSETQRNKGNFPGRFSGRQFSNSRSEMNVSTLELGDSALYLCASSLPGNAGTKVATQYFGPGTRLLVL.

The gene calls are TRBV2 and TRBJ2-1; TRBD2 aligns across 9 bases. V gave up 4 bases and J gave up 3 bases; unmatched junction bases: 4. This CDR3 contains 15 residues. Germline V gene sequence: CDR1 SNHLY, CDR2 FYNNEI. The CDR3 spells CASSGISGSYNEQFF. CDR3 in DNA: TGTGCCAGCAGTGGGATTAGCGGGAGCTACAATGAGCAGTTCTTC.

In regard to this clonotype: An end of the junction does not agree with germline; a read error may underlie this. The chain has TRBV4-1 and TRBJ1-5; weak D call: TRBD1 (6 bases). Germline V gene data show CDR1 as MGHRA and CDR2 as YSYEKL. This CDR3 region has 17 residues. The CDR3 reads CASTQGRFGQSNQPQHF. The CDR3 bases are TGCGCCAGCACCCAAGGAAGATTTGGACAGAGCAATCAGCCCCAGCATTTT.

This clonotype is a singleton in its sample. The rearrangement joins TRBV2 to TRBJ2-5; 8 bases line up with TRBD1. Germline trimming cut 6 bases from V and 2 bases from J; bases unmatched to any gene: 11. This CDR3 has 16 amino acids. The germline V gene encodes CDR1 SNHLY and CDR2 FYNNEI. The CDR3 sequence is CASSPRQGKGQETQYF. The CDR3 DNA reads TGTGCCAGCAGCCCCCGACAGGGGAAGGGGCAAGAGACCCAGTACTTC.

DNA of the CDR3: TGCAGTGCCCCGGGGAGAGGGGGGGCGGGATCCTACAATGAGCAGTTCTTC. Its protein is CSAPGRGGAGSYNEQFF. This rearrangement joins TRBV20-1 to TRBJ2-1, with D possibly being TRBD2 (7 bases). V shed 6 bases and J shed 1 base, with 22 bases lying between them. Germline V CDR1 and CDR2: DFQATT, SNEGSKA (reference sequence). The CDR3 consists of 17 residues.

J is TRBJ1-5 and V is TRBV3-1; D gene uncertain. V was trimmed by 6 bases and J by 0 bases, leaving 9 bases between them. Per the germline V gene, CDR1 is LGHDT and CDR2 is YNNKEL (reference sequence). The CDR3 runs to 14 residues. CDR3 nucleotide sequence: TGTGCCAGCAGTGGGCAGGTTAGCAATCAGCCCCAGCATTTT. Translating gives CASSGQVSNQPQHF.

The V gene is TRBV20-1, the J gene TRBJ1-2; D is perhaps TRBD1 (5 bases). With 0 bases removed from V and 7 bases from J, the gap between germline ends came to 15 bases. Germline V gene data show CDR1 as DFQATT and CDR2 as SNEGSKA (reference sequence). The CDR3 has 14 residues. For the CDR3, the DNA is TGCAGTGCTAGAGACCAAAGGGGTGTCGGTGGCTACACCTTC. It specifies CSARDQRGVGGYTF.

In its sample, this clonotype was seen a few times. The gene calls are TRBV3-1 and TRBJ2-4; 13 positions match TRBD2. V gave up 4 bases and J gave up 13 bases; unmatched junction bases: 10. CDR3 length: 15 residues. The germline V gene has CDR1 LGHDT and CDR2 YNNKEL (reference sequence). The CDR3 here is CASSLGLAGVGEQYF. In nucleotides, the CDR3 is TGTGCCAGCAGCCTCGGACTAGCGGGAGTTGGGGAGCAGTACTTC.

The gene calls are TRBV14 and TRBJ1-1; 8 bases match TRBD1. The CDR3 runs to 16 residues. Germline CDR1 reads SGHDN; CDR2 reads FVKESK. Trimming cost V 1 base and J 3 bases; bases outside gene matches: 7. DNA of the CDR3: TGTGCCAGCAGCCAAGCCTGGACAGGGATAGACACTGAAGCTTTCTTT. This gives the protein CASSQAWTGIDTEAFF.

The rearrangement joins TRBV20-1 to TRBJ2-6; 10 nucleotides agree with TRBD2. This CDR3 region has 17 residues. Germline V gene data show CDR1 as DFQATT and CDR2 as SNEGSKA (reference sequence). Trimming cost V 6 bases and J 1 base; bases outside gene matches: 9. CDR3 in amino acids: CSATSGGAFSGANVLTF. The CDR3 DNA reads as TGCAGTGCCACCAGCGGGGGGGCGTTTTCTGGGGCCAACGTCCTGACTTTC.

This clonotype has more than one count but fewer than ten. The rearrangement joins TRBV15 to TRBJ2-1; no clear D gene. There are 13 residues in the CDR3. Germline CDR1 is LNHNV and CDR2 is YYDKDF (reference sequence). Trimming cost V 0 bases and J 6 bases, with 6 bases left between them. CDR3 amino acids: CATSREKGNEQFF. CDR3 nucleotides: TGTGCCACCAGCAGAGAAAAGGGCAATGAGCAGTTCTTC.

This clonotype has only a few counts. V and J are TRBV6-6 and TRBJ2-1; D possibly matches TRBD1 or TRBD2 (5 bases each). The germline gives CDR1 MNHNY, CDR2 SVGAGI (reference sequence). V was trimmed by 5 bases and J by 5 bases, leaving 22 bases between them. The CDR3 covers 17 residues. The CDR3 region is CASSNPGIGGGHNEQFF. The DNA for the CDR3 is TGTGCCAGCAGTAACCCAGGGATAGGAGGTGGACACAATGAGCAGTTCTTC.

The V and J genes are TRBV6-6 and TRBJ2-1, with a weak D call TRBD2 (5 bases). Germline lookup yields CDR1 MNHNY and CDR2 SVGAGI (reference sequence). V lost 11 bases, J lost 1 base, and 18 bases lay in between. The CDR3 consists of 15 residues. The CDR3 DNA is TGTGCCGTCGAAAGAGAAGGGAGTTCCTACAATGAGCAGTTCTTC. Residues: CAVEREGSSYNEQFF.

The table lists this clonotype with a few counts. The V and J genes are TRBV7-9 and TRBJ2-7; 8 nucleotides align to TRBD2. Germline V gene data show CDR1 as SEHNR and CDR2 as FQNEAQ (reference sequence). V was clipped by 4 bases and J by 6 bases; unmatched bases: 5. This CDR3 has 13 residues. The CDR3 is CASSYGGGPEQYF. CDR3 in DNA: TGTGCCAGCAGCTACGGGGGGGGCCCCGAGCAGTACTTC. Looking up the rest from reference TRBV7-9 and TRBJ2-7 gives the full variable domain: DTGVSQNPRHKITKRGQNVTFRCDPISEHNRLYWYRQTLGQGPEFLTYFQNEAQLEKSRLLSDRFSAERPKGSFSTLEIQRTEQGDSAMYLCASSYGGGPEQYFGPGTRLTVT.

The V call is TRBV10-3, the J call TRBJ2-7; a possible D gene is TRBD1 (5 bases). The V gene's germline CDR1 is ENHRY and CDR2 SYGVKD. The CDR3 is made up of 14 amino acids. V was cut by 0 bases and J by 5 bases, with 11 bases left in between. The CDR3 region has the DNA TGTGCCATCAGTGAGTCGAGTAGGGGTGACGAGCAGTACTTC. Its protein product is CAISESSRGDEQYF.

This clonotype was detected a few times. CDR3 nucleotide sequence: TGTGCCAGCAGCTTAAATAGTCAACATACTAGCACAGATACGCAGTATTTT. Its protein product is CASSLNSQHTSTDTQYF. The rearrangement links TRBV11-2 to TRBJ2-3, with D unresolved. Looked up from germline, CDR1 is SGHAT and CDR2 is FQNNGV. The CDR3 has 17 amino acids. The V end was cut by 2 bases, the J end by 0 bases, with 15 bases between.

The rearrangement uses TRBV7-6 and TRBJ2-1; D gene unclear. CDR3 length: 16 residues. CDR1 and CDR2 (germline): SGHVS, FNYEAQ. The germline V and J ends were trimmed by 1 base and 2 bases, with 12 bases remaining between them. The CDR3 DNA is TGTGCCAGCAGCTTAGTAGCCAGCGCTACCTACAATGAGCAGTTCTTC. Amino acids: CASSLVASATYNEQFF.

The DNA of the CDR3 is TGCAGTGCTAGAGAGTTAGCGGGGGGGCGGGATACGCAGTATTTT. Its protein product is CSARELAGGRDTQYF. The rearrangement uses TRBV20-1 and TRBJ2-3; TRBD2 matches at 11 bases. The CDR3 has 15 amino acids. CDR1 is DFQATT and CDR2 is SNEGSKA in the germline V gene (reference sequence). Losses at the gene ends were 0 bases for V and 6 bases for J; bases not matched to a gene: 5.

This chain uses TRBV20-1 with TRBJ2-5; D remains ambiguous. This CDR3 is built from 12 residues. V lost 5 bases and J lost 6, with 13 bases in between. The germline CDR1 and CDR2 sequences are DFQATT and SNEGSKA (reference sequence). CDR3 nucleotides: TGCAGTGCTGAGACTCGCTTCAAGACCCAGTACTTC. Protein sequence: CSAETRFKTQYF.

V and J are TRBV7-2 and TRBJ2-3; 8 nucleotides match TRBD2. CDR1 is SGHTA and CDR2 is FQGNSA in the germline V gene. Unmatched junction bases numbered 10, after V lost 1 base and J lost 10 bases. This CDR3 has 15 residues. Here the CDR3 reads CASSLEGLDSIAQYF. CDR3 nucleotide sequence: TGTGCCAGCAGCTTAGAGGGACTAGACAGTATTGCGCAGTATTTT.

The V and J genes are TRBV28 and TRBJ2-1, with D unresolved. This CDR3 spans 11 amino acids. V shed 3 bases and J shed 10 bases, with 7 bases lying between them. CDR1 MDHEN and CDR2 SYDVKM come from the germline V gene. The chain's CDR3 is CASSLRREQFF. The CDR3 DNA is TGTGCCAGCAGTTTGCGCCGCGAGCAGTTCTTC.

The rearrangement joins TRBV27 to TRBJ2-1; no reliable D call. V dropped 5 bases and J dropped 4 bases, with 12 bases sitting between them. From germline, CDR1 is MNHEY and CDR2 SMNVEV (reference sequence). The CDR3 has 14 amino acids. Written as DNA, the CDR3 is TGTGCCAGCAGTCCCCCGACCGCGTACAATGAGCAGTTCTTC. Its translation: CASSPPTAYNEQFF.

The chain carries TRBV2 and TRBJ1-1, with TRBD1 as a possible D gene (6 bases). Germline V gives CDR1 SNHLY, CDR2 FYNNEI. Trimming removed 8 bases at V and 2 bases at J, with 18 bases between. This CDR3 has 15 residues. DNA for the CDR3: TGTGCCAGCGTAGTGGGGACAAAGCTTAACACTGAAGCTTTCTTT. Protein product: CASVVGTKLNTEAFF.

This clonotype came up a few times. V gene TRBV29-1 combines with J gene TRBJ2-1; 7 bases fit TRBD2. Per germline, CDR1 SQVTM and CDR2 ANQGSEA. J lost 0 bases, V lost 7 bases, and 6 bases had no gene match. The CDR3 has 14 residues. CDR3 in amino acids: CSARTRFSYNEQFF. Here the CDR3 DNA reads TGCAGCGCCAGGACTAGATTCTCCTACAATGAGCAGTTCTTC.

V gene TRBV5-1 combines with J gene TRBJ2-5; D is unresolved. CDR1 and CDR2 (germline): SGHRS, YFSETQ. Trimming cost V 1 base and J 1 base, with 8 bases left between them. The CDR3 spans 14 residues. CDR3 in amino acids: CASSLSAFQETQYF. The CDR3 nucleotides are TGCGCCAGCAGCTTGAGCGCTTTCCAAGAGACCCAGTACTTC.